Following are 14 T cell receptor beta chains from one sample sequenced in a study of blood T cell repertoires in COVID-19. TCRdb's copy holds only in-frame clones and misses some; the assay was immunoSEQ multiplex PCR. The table shows about 60,000 clones, with 88% occurring only once. Source material: peripheral blood. These receptors all come from a man in his fifties with active COVID-19.

The V gene is TRBV19, the J gene TRBJ1-3, with a tentative D call TRBD1 (5 bases). V was pared by 8 bases and J by 4 bases, with 15 bases between. The CDR3 is 14 amino acids. The germline CDR1 and CDR2 sequences are LNHDA and SQIVND (reference sequence). Written as DNA, the CDR3 is TGTGCCAGTGGGGAAGGACATGGAGGAAACACCATATATTTT. Its translation is CASGEGHGGNTIYF.

This rearrangement joins TRBV13 to TRBJ1-6; 7 bases agree with TRBD1. From germline, CDR1 is PRHDT and CDR2 FYEKMQ (reference sequence). The CDR3 covers 13 residues. V lost 5 bases to trimming and J lost 10 bases; unmatched junction nucleotides: 5. CDR3 loop: CASSLGTDSPLHF. The CDR3 DNA reads TGTGCCAGCAGCCTCGGGACAGACTCACCCCTCCACTTT.

V gene TRBV6-6 combines with J gene TRBJ1-4; 8 bases align to TRBD1. Germline CDR1 and CDR2: MNHNY and SVGAGI (reference sequence). The CDR3 covers 11 residues. Trimming cost V 5 bases and J 15 bases; bases outside gene matches: 5. The DNA of the CDR3 is TGTGCCAGCAGTCTTGACAGGGGTGTGTTTTTT. This translates into CASSLDRGVFF.

The chain is built from TRBV5-1 and TRBJ2-7; D perhaps matches TRBD2 (5 bases). The CDR3 covers 14 residues. V was pared by 2 bases and J by 0 bases, with 9 bases between. Looked up from germline, CDR1 is SGHRS and CDR2 is YFSETQ. The CDR3, as DNA: TGCGCCAGCAGCTTTCCCGACTACTCCTACGAGCAGTACTTC. This codes for CASSFPDYSYEQYF.

The chain joins TRBV9 to TRBJ2-3; D gene uncertain. The V end was cut by 2 bases, the J end by 0 bases, with 4 bases between. Looked up from germline, CDR1 is SGDLS and CDR2 is YYNGEE. There are 13 residues in the CDR3. Here the CDR3 DNA reads TGTGCCAGCAGCGTCACTAGCACAGATACGCAGTATTTT. Amino acids: CASSVTSTDTQYF.

The chain recombines TRBV5-6 with TRBJ1-2, with a possible D match to TRBD1 (5 bases). The CDR3 runs 14 residues. V lost 0 bases to trimming and J lost 8 bases, with 14 bases between them. The germline V gene has CDR1 SGHDT and CDR2 YYEEEE. In DNA, the CDR3 is TGTGCCAGCAGCTTGGTGGCAGGGAGGGACGGCTACACCTTC. Translated, it gives CASSLVAGRDGYTF.

To note about this clone: The junction and the germline gene differ at one end; a read error may be behind it. The gene calls are TRBV24-1 and TRBJ2-2, with D possibly being TRBD1 (6 bases). Germline V CDR1 and CDR2: KGHDR, SFDVKD. The CDR3 runs 15 residues. CDR3: CATSDLHREHRGAVF. CDR3 in DNA: TGTGCCACCAGTGATTTACACAGGGAACACCGGGGAGCTGTTTTT.

This chain connects TRBV20-1 to TRBJ2-5; possibly TRBD2 for D (5 bases). CDR3 size: 10 residues. CDR1 and CDR2 (germline): DFQATT, SNEGSKA (reference sequence). Trimming stripped 4 bases from V and 7 bases from J, with 7 bases between. The CDR3 spells CSATRGTQYF. CDR3 nucleotides: TGCAGTGCTACTCGGGGGACCCAGTACTTC.

The V call is TRBV10-3, the J call TRBJ1-1; D unclear. Germline V gives CDR1 ENHRY, CDR2 SYGVKD. The CDR3 extends over 14 amino acids. V lost 1 base and J lost 2, with 8 bases in between. The CDR3 DNA is TGTGCCATCAGTGAGTACTTTTTCAACACTGAAGCTTTCTTT. It is translated as CAISEYFFNTEAFF.

The chain joins TRBV6-6 to TRBJ1-1; the D is unclear. V was trimmed by 2 bases and J by 0 bases, leaving 7 bases between them. There are 14 residues in the CDR3. Per germline, CDR1 MNHNY and CDR2 SVGAGI (reference sequence). CDR3 bases: TGTGCCAGCAGTTACCCCGAGATGAACACTGAAGCTTTCTTT. Amino acid sequence: CASSYPEMNTEAFF.

This clone was observed a single time. V gene TRBV25-1 combines with J gene TRBJ1-3; tentative D call: TRBD1 (5 bases). The CDR3 is 15 amino acids. The germline gives CDR1 MGHDK, CDR2 SYGVNS. The ends were cut back, 3 bases at V and 2 bases at J, with 11 bases in the middle. This CDR3 reads CASSEAPGPGNTIYF. CDR3 nucleotide sequence: TGTGCCAGCAGTGAGGCCCCAGGGCCTGGAAACACCATATATTTT.

The sample holds one count of this clone. The rearrangement links TRBV2 to TRBJ1-2, with D possibly matching TRBD1 (6 bases). The V end lost 6 bases, the J end lost 8 bases, and 10 bases lay between the germline ends. The CDR3 sequence is 11 residues long. Germline-derived CDR1 and CDR2 are SNHLY and FYNNEI. CDR3 DNA: TGTGCCAGCAGAACAGGGTTCGGCTACACCTTC. Protein: CASRTGFGYTF. The full variable domain, in which reference TRBV2 and TRBJ1-2 provide the parts outside the CDR3, is EPEVTQTPSHQVTQMGQEVILRCVPISNHLYFYWYRQILGQKVEFLVSFYNNEISEKSEIFDDQFSVERPDGSNFTLKIRSTKLEDSAMYFCASRTGFGYTFGSGTRLTVV.

This chain links TRBV5-4 with TRBJ2-7, with TRBD1 identical over 8 bases. Per the germline V gene, CDR1 is SGHNT and CDR2 is YYREEE (reference sequence). This CDR3 has 15 amino acids. The junction had 7 bases not matched to a gene; V was cut back by 0 bases and J by 5 bases. Here the CDR3 DNA reads TGTGCCAGCAGCTTGGAGGACAGGGCTTTCAACGAGCAGTACTTC. It is translated as CASSLEDRAFNEQYF.

In DNA form, the CDR3 reads TGTGCCAGCAGCGTAGTTCAGGGGAATGGTAACTATGGCTACACCTTC. Its protein is CASSVVQGNGNYGYTF. The chain has TRBV9 and TRBJ1-2; a possible D gene is TRBD1 (6 bases). The ends were cut back, 0 bases at V and 1 base at J, with 13 bases in the middle. The germline V gene encodes CDR1 SGDLS and CDR2 YYNGEE. The length of the CDR3 is 16 residues.